The next 8 T cell receptor beta chains were all read from a single sample in a study of response to subunit inactivated influenza vaccine. TCRdb analysed the RT-PCR reads with MiXCR anew, one entry per CDR3 protein. Of around 580,000 distinct CDR3 sequences in the sample, 11% to 15% were seen once. This sample comprised PBMCs from blood, obtained roughly 12 days after vaccination. The receptors originated from a man aged 50 or older who received an inactivated influenza vaccine.

The table lists this clonotype with many counts. The chain links TRBV15 to TRBJ2-3; D gene uncertain. Trimming took 8 bases from V and 0 from J, leaving 15 bases between them. The CDR3 consists of 15 residues. CDR1 is LNHNV, CDR2 YYDKDF, per germline (reference sequence). The CDR3 here is CATHRAVLSTDTQYF. The CDR3 coding sequence is TGTGCCACCCACCGGGCGGTTCTTAGCACAGATACGCAGTATTTT.

The chain employs TRBV20-1 and TRBJ2-5, with 11 positions matching TRBD1. V lost 3 bases to trimming and J lost 3 bases; unmatched junction nucleotides: 0. The CDR3 spans 13 residues. Germline CDR1 DFQATT, CDR2 SNEGSKA (reference sequence). CDR3: CSARGQGEETQYF. The CDR3 region has the DNA TGCAGTGCTAGGGGACAGGGGGAAGAGACCCAGTACTTC.

The table lists this clonotype with a few counts. The rearrangement links TRBV29-1 to TRBJ2-6, with D perhaps TRBD1 or TRBD2 (5 bases each). The CDR3 loop spans 16 amino acids. Germline V gene data show CDR1 as SQVTM and CDR2 as ANQGSEA. V lost 5 bases to trimming and J lost 0 bases, with 14 bases between them. This CDR3 reads CSVTGTYSSGANVLTF. CDR3 bases: TGCAGCGTTACTGGGACCTACAGCTCTGGGGCCAACGTCCTGACTTTC.

The rearrangement uses TRBV7-6 and TRBJ1-2; D might be TRBD1 (6 bases). Per the germline V gene, CDR1 is SGHVS and CDR2 is FNYEAQ. The germline V and J ends were trimmed by 1 base and 0 bases, with 9 bases remaining between them. This CDR3 region has 15 residues. The CDR3 DNA reads TGTGCCAGCAGCTTAGAGGGGGGGGCTAACTATGGCTACACCTTC. Translating it yields CASSLEGGANYGYTF.

CDR3 protein: CASSLGAREPQYF. The DNA for the CDR3 is TGTGCCAGCAGCTTAGGGGCCCGGGAGCCCCAGTACTTC. The chain employs TRBV7-2 and TRBJ2-5, with TRBD2 as a possible D gene (6 bases). Germline-derived CDR1 and CDR2 are SGHTA and FQGNSA. The CDR3 is made up of 13 amino acids. Trimming removed 1 base from V and 9 bases from J, with 12 bases in between. The variable domain in full, with the rest retrieved from reference TRBV7-2 and TRBJ2-5, is GAGVSQSPSNKVTEKGKDVELRCDPISGHTALYWYRQSLGQGLEFLIYFQGNSAPDKSGLPSDRFSAERTGGSVSTLTIQRTQQEDSAVYLCASSLGAREPQYFGPGTRLLVL.

This clonotype has only a few counts. The gene calls are TRBV6-1 and TRBJ2-1; D is perhaps TRBD1 or TRBD2 (5 bases each). The CDR3 consists of 14 residues. CDR1 is MNHNS, CDR2 SASEGT, per germline. V lost 6 bases and J 9 bases, leaving 18 bases between the germline ends. The CDR3 DNA reads TGTGCCAGCAGCCTGATTAGACTTGGGGGTGAGCAGTTCTTC. This codes for CASSLIRLGGEQFF.

This clonotype was counted only a few times. The chain uses TRBV3-1 and TRBJ2-7; D is ambiguous. The germline V gene encodes CDR1 LGHDT and CDR2 YNNKEL (reference sequence). CDR3 length: 14 residues. V gave up 2 bases and J gave up 5 bases, with 13 bases separating them. The CDR3 region has the DNA TGTGCCAGCAGCCAATTTGTCTCTTCCCACGAGCAGTACTTC. Residues: CASSQFVSSHEQYF.

The genes are TRBV12-3 or TRBV12-4 and TRBJ2-1; no clear D. The CDR3 has 12 amino acids. V lost 6 bases and J lost 10, with 13 bases in between. The CDR3 DNA reads TGTGCCAGCAGCCGATCGATCTGGGAGCAGTTCTTC. Protein: CASSRSIWEQFF.